This entry features one T cell receptor beta chain sequence. V lost 5 bases and J 12 bases, leaving 8 bases between the germline ends. Germline CDR1 and CDR2: SGHVS and FNYEAQ. The CDR3 contains 10 residues. Recovered status applied to Cohort 3 donors who had two consecutive negative PCRs. It also applied to those with clearance or with symptom resolution. This entry comes from a study of blood T cell repertoires in COVID-19. On the study more broadly: COVID-19 samples, acute and convalescent, were from the United States, Italy and Spain. T cells, B-cell-depleted T cells, or PBMCs supplied cDNA or gDNA.

Clones were sequenced by immunoSEQ multiplex PCR, and TCRdb holds only the in-frame ones, with some missing. The sample consists of about 270,000 clones, approximately 85% of them appearing once. The source of this sequence is a woman aged 25 to 39 who had recovered from COVID-19. V usage is TRBV7-6 and J usage is TRBJ2-1; no clear D gene. The sequencing sample was made of PBMCs or T cells enriched from blood (not recorded which). The CDR3 here is CASSPSLQFF. The CDR3 nucleotides are TGTGCCAGCAGCCCTAGTCTGCAGTTCTTC.